This TCR beta chain derives from a study of untreated major depressive disorder (dated by TCRdb to about 2018). For the study in its entirety: This cross-sectional case-control study compared T cell phenotype and TCR repertoire between antidepressant-free major depressive disorder patients and individually matched non-depressed controls. Differences in Vbeta 5.1, Vbeta 11 and Vbeta 22 usage observed by flow cytometry in the whole cohort were followed up by sequencing. Study-level results and caveats: Higher TRBV05-01 (Vbeta 5.1) usage among CD4+ T cells of depressed patients compared with controls was confirmed by sequencing, with p = 0.040 in a one-tailed test. A comparatively small study sample was produced by the strict matching and exclusion criteria, and the generalizability of findings was thereby limited. In the sequencing data, TRBV25-01 and TRBV02-01 usage matched the flow-cytometry pattern without reaching statistical significance. For the sequencing comparisons, one-tailed planned tests were applied to only three Vbeta families that had been selected in advance. In every sequenced subject, all of the top five TRBV05-01 clones were private clones.

Details on this clone: Which antigen it targets is not known. No base quality information exists; no much larger clone differs at one position.

The Qiagen DNeasy Blood and Tissue Kit was used to extract total genomic DNA from the purified CD4+ T cells. Following immunoSEQ immunosequencing protocols, the TCRbeta CDR3 region, as defined by IMGT, was amplified and sequenced. The study's own analysis went as follows. The immunoSEQ service preprocessed the raw sequence data to correct PCR and sequencing errors. The sequence data were imported into the immunoSEQ Analyzer and were further analyzed using VDJtools v1.0.7. The paired Wilcoxon signed-rank test was used to test for differences between patients and controls. Here the immuneACCESS table is served through TCRdb, limited to in-frame sequences with V and J called. Missing clones are a known gap in these copies; in checked studies unresolved V genes cover under half, and the rest lacks a known reason. The D gene and trimming were derived from the DNA, and the V and J assignments and clone size from that table. In all, the sample holds about 19,000 clones, and more than 85% of those were seen once. In total, the top ten clones hold 0.5% to 0.65% of the sample.

Including cysteine and phenylalanine, the CDR3 has 19 amino acids. The retained sequence is limited to the CDR3, 57 bases, with the frame set at the first base. CDR1 MNHEY and CDR2 SMNVEV are derived from the germline V gene (reference sequence). Trimming accounts for 6 bases at V and 2 bases at J, while the number of junction bases matched to no gene is 20. For sex, age, current smoking status and body mass index, every depressed patient had a pairwise-matched non-depressed control. Every participant was of European descent. Patients had a DSM-IV diagnosis of major depressive disorder with a Hamilton Rating Scale for Depression score of at least 18. Patients had been free of any psychiatric medication, including antidepressants, for at least 8 weeks before enrollment. Among the patients, depression severity spanned the moderate-to-severe range. Major medical conditions, Axis I/II comorbidities, regular medication or illicit drug use, and drinking over 100 g alcohol weekly were applied as exclusion criteria for all participants. Around 33 ml of peripheral blood was collected from each participant into EDTA tubes. CD4+ T cells were purified from thawed PBMCs by magnetic negative selection with the BD IMag Human CD4 T Lymphocyte Enrichment Set. Flow cytometry confirmed that the CD4+ enrichment method typically gave roughly 95% purity. TCRbeta sequencing was performed on a subgroup of roughly 5 case-control pairs selected blind to chemokine receptor expression and flow-cytometric repertoire skewing results. Every blood sample was taken in the morning at 8:00 a.m., and Ficoll-Hypaque gradient centrifugation was used to isolate PBMCs. Until being assayed, PBMCs were kept in liquid nitrogen after cryopreservation by gradual cooling to -80 degrees C.

The clonotype originates from a middle-aged woman with major depressive disorder. This chain joins TRBV27 to TRBJ1-2; 8 junctional bases match TRBD1. The sequenced material came from CD4+ T cells from PBMCs. CDR3 region: CASRKPPTGAIPTNYGYTF. At the DNA level, the sequence is TGTGCCAGCAGAAAACCCCCGACAGGGGCGATCCCCACAAACTATGGCTACACCTTC.